One sample yielded the 25 T cell receptor beta chains listed below, sequenced in a study of blood T cell repertoires in COVID-19. The data were produced by immunoSEQ multiplex PCR, yet TCRdb's version contains in-frame clones alone and is incomplete. The sample includes about 200,000 clones, approximately 80% seen only once; the top ten take 27%. The material sequenced was peripheral blood. These receptors all come from a man aged 35-49 years with acute or convalescent COVID-19.

The J gene is TRBJ2-1, the V gene TRBV7-2; D may be TRBD2 (6 bases). The germline CDR1 and CDR2 sequences are SGHTA and FQGNSA. CDR3 length: 15 residues. The germline V and J ends were trimmed by 0 bases and 3 bases, with 9 bases remaining between them. The CDR3 here is CASSLAGGLYNEQFF. The CDR3 DNA follows: TGTGCCAGCAGCTTAGCGGGGGGTCTCTACAATGAGCAGTTCTTC.

The J gene is TRBJ2-7, the V gene TRBV6-1; TRBD2 aligns across 8 bases. The CDR3 runs 16 residues. V dropped 3 bases and J dropped 1; count of bases not matched to a gene: 8. Looked up from germline, CDR1 is MNHNS and CDR2 is SASEGT. The DNA of the CDR3 is TGTGCCAGCAGTGAGGAGCTAGCGGGCCTTTCCTACGAGCAGTACTTC. Amino acids: CASSEELAGLSYEQYF.

The genes are TRBV2 and TRBJ2-3; the D gene is possibly TRBD2 (6 bases). CDR3 length: 16 amino acids. V gave up 1 base and J gave up 1 base, with 12 bases separating them. Germline values: CDR1 SNHLY, CDR2 FYNNEI. CDR3 coding DNA: TGTGCCAGCAGTGAAGTCTCGGGACTGCGCACAGATACGCAGTATTTT. It codes for CASSEVSGLRTDTQYF.

The chain links TRBV14 to TRBJ1-3; D is unresolved. Germline CDR1 is SGHDN and CDR2 is FVKESK. V was pared by 4 bases and J by 4 bases, with 14 bases between. The CDR3 runs 15 residues. The CDR3 DNA reads as TGTGCCAGCAGCCCCTTCGGCGGGCGAGGAAACACCATATATTTT. Its protein is CASSPFGGRGNTIYF.

V is TRBV27 and J is TRBJ2-1, with 9 bases fitting TRBD2. J lost 8 bases, V lost 8 bases, and 31 bases had no gene match. The CDR3 is 21 amino acids. Germline CDR1 and CDR2: MNHEY and SMNVEV (reference sequence). CDR3 sequence (DNA): TGTGCCAGCGAAAGGGAAACCTTGGAAAATAGCGGGAGTTACGGCGGGGATGAGCAGTTCTTC. This sequence encodes CASERETLENSGSYGGDEQFF.

This chain joins TRBV19 and TRBJ2-1; 14 bases match TRBD2. V shed 6 bases, J shed 7 bases, and the junction held 2 bases outside the gene matches. Germline assignment: CDR1 LNHDA and CDR2 SQIVND (reference sequence). This CDR3 contains 14 residues. This chain's CDR3 is CASRWTSGRNEQFF. In DNA form, the CDR3 reads TGTGCCAGTAGGTGGACTAGCGGGAGGAATGAGCAGTTCTTC.

The sample holds many counts of this clone. V usage is TRBV5-1 and J usage is TRBJ1-2; 8 bases match TRBD1. V shed 0 bases, J shed 4 bases, and the junction held 8 bases outside the gene matches. Germline V gives CDR1 SGHRS, CDR2 YFSETQ. The CDR3 runs to 16 residues. The CDR3 coding sequence is TGCGCCAGCAGCTTGGCCGCCGGACAGGGCTTCTATGGCTACACCTTC. This sequence encodes CASSLAAGQGFYGYTF.

V usage is TRBV5-6 and J usage is TRBJ1-4; 7 positions match TRBD1. CDR1 and CDR2 from the germline V gene are SGHDT and YYEEEE. Trimming at V came to 3 bases and at J to 8 bases, leaving 4 bases not matched to a gene. CDR3 length: 13 residues. The CDR3 DNA sequence: TGTGCCAGCAGCTACGACAGGGTAGAAAAACTGTTTTTT. Residues: CASSYDRVEKLFF. The entire variable domain, with the rest obtained from reference TRBV5-6 and TRBJ1-4, is as follows: DAGVTQSPTHLIKTRGQQVTLRCSPKSGHDTVSWYQQALGQGPQFIFQYYEEEERQRGNFPDRFSGHQFPNYSSELNVNALLLGDSALYLCASSYDRVEKLFFGSGTQLSVL.

The gene calls are TRBV20-1 and TRBJ2-3, with 7 bases that match TRBD2. The length of the CDR3 is 11 residues. Per the germline V gene, CDR1 is DFQATT and CDR2 is SNEGSKA (reference sequence). CDR3 nucleotide sequence: TGCAGGGGGAGGGCAGGAGATACGCAGTATTTT. It is translated as CRGRAGDTQYF.

The chain recombines TRBV11-2 with TRBJ2-1, with TRBD2 matching 11 bases. Per the germline V gene, CDR1 is SGHAT and CDR2 is FQNNGV. V trimming: 5 bases; J trimming: 6 bases; junction bases outside the gene matches: 9. The CDR3 has 16 amino acids. Written as DNA, the CDR3 is TGTGCCAGCAGCCTAATAGCGGGAGGGCTGGGCAATGAGCAGTTCTTC. It specifies CASSLIAGGLGNEQFF.

The chain has TRBV2 and TRBJ2-1, with 8 bases aligning to TRBD2. V dropped 6 bases and J dropped 5; count of bases not matched to a gene: 6. CDR3 length: 14 residues. Germline CDR1 is SNHLY and CDR2 is FYNNEI. CDR3 in DNA: TGTGCCAGCAGGGGGAGGGGACTAGACAATGAGCAGTTCTTC. It is translated as CASRGRGLDNEQFF.

The chain carries TRBV27 and TRBJ2-1; 9 positions agree with TRBD1. V shed 0 bases, J shed 4 bases, and the junction held 7 bases outside the gene matches. The CDR3 consists of 17 residues. CDR1 and CDR2 from the germline V gene are MNHEY and SMNVEV (reference sequence). In DNA, the CDR3 is TGTGCCAGCAGTTTATCGGGGGGGGGACAGGGTTACAATGAGCAGTTCTTC. Its protein is CASSLSGGGQGYNEQFF.

This chain joins TRBV5-4 and TRBJ1-4; D may be TRBD1 (5 bases). The ends were cut back, 1 base at V and 6 bases at J, with 10 bases in the middle. Germline CDR1 SGHNT, CDR2 YYREEE (reference sequence). The CDR3 consists of 14 residues. As DNA, the CDR3 is TGTGCCAGCAGCTTGCAGGGAAATTATGAAAAACTGTTTTTT. Amino acid sequence: CASSLQGNYEKLFF.

This rearrangement joins TRBV27 to TRBJ1-6, with 10 positions matching TRBD1. The germline gives CDR1 MNHEY, CDR2 SMNVEV (reference sequence). After removal of 2 bases from V and 9 bases from J, the junction contained 1 base not matched to a gene. CDR3 length: 14 residues. Written as DNA, the CDR3 is TGTGCCAGCAGTTTAAGGGACAGGGGTTCACCCCTCCACTTT. It specifies CASSLRDRGSPLHF.

This clone came up once. The chain couples TRBV5-8 to TRBJ2-1; 13 bases are a match to TRBD2. V was clipped by 4 bases and J by 10 bases; unmatched bases: 11. CDR1 SGHTS and CDR2 YDEGEE come from the germline V gene. The CDR3 sequence is 16 residues long. The CDR3 here is CASSPGLAGALGEQFF. The CDR3 coding sequence is TGTGCCAGCAGCCCCGGACTAGCGGGAGCTCTTGGGGAGCAGTTCTTC. Complete variable domain (other parts from reference TRBV5-8 and TRBJ2-1): EAGVTQSPTHLIKTRGQQATLRCSPISGHTSVYWYQQALGLGLQFLLWYDEGEERNRGNFPPRFSGRQFPNYSSELNVNALELEDSALYLCASSPGLAGALGEQFFGPGTRLTVL.

This rearrangement joins TRBV4-3 to TRBJ2-7; possible D gene TRBD1, 6 bases. Trimming pared 4 bases from V and 0 bases from J, leaving 10 bases between. Looked up from germline, CDR1 is LGHNA and CDR2 is YSLEER. The CDR3 is 14 amino acids. The CDR3 loop is CASSLDRSSYEQYF. The CDR3 nucleotides read TGCGCCAGCAGCCTCGACAGGAGCTCCTACGAGCAGTACTTC.

This chain connects TRBV30 to TRBJ1-2, with D possibly matching TRBD1 (5 bases). Trimming took 0 bases from V and 8 from J, leaving 13 bases between them. CDR1 and CDR2 (germline): GTSNPN, SVGIG (reference sequence). CDR3 length: 13 amino acids. In nucleotides, the CDR3 is TGTGCCTGGAGTGTAAAGGCTGGGGGGGGCTACACCTTC. Translating gives CAWSVKAGGGYTF.

V is TRBV9 and J is TRBJ2-2, with D possibly matching TRBD2 (6 bases). The CDR3 covers 14 residues. Germline CDR1 and CDR2: SGDLS and YYNGEE. V was pared by 0 bases and J by 7 bases, with 10 bases between. CDR3: CASSVVSEGGELFF. The CDR3 bases are TGTGCCAGCAGCGTAGTATCGGAGGGCGGGGAGCTGTTTTTT.

V and J are TRBV3-1 (or the pseudogene TRBV3-2) and TRBJ1-5; 9 nucleotides agree with TRBD1. The CDR3 extends over 15 amino acids. Trimming took 0 bases from V and 11 from J; bases not matched to a gene: 8. CDR1 is LGHDT, CDR2 YNNKEL, per germline (reference sequence). The CDR3 DNA reads TGTGCCAGCAGCCAAGATATGACAGGGGGGTTGACCCAGCATTTT. Amino acids: CASSQDMTGGLTQHF.

This clone appeared once. This chain joins TRBV7-2 and TRBJ2-5; D uncertain. V was trimmed by 5 bases and J by 2 bases, leaving 15 bases between them. This CDR3 spans 15 amino acids. Germline V gene sequence: CDR1 SGHTA, CDR2 FQGNSA. CDR3 amino acids: CASSPLPLLQETQYF. As DNA, the CDR3 is TGTGCCAGCAGCCCCCTCCCTCTTCTTCAAGAGACCCAGTACTTC.

The chain employs TRBV20-1 and TRBJ1-1, with unresolved D. This CDR3 is 11 amino acids long. CDR1 is DFQATT, CDR2 SNEGSKA, per germline (reference sequence). Trimming cost V 5 bases and J 9 bases, with 13 bases left between them. DNA of the CDR3: TGCAGTGCTCCATTGAGTTCACAAGCTTTCTTT. Its translation is CSAPLSSQAFF.

This clone has just one count. The chain links TRBV5-1 to TRBJ2-1; D is perhaps TRBD1 (5 bases). Between the trimmed V and J ends, which lost 0 bases and 3 bases, there was a span of 10 bases. Germline V gene data show CDR1 as SGHRS and CDR2 as YFSETQ. The CDR3 sequence is 15 residues long. This CDR3 reads CASSLEQVSYNEQFF. The CDR3 DNA reads as TGCGCCAGCAGCTTGGAACAGGTCAGCTACAATGAGCAGTTCTTC.

The rearrangement links TRBV19 to TRBJ1-4; TRBD1 might be the D (6 bases). The CDR3 is 14 residues long. CDR1 is LNHDA and CDR2 is SQIVND in the germline V gene (reference sequence). V was trimmed by 5 bases and J by 4 bases, leaving 11 bases between them. The CDR3 sequence is CASSSDSLNEKLFF. Here the CDR3 DNA reads TGTGCCAGTAGTTCGGACAGCCTTAATGAAAAACTGTTTTTT.

This clone was counted a single time. The chain uses TRBV4-2 and TRBJ1-2; D possibly corresponds to TRBD1 (6 bases). The CDR3 length is 14 residues. V was shortened by 1 base and J by 3 bases, with 9 bases between the two germline ends. Germline V gene lookup returns CDR1 LGHNA and CDR2 YNFKEQ. CDR3 sequence reads: CASSQVDSDYGYTF. In nucleotides, the CDR3 is TGTGCCAGCAGCCAAGTGGACAGTGACTATGGCTACACCTTC.

This clone has just a few counts. This sequence joins TRBV7-2 and TRBJ2-2; D possibly corresponds to TRBD1 (6 bases). CDR1 and CDR2 from the germline V gene are SGHTA and FQGNSA. The V end lost 0 bases, the J end lost 4 bases, and 12 bases lay between the germline ends. The CDR3 loop spans 16 amino acids. CDR3 bases: TGTGCCAGCAGCTTAGCTCCAGGGGTGGGCACCGGGGAGCTGTTTTTT. Translated: CASSLAPGVGTGELFF.